This T cell receptor (beta chain) was observed in a study of blood T cells in healthy people across ages. Total RNA extracted from each sample amounted to at least 5.5 micrograms. A sample-barcoded 5' primer and a J-beta primer mix were used in a second PCR of about 6 to 12 cycles. TCRdb itself ran the 5' RACE reads through MiXCR, one entry per CDR3 protein. Among 760,000 or so distinct CDR3 sequences, 25% were seen once, and the ten largest hold 9.4%. Germline V lookup: CDR1 DFQATT, CDR2 SNEGSKA (reference sequence). This CDR3 comprises 13 residues. The germline V and J ends were trimmed by 8 bases and 2 bases, with 15 bases remaining between them. This sample also appeared in a second study, on T cells of mothers and their children.

Sequences were obtained from blood. The chain combines TRBV20-1 with TRBJ1-2; the D is unclear. The source of this sequence is a boy younger than 18 in good health. CDR3 sequence: CSLKGPGNYGYTF. Written as DNA, the CDR3 is TGCAGTTTAAAAGGCCCAGGAAACTATGGCTACACCTTC.